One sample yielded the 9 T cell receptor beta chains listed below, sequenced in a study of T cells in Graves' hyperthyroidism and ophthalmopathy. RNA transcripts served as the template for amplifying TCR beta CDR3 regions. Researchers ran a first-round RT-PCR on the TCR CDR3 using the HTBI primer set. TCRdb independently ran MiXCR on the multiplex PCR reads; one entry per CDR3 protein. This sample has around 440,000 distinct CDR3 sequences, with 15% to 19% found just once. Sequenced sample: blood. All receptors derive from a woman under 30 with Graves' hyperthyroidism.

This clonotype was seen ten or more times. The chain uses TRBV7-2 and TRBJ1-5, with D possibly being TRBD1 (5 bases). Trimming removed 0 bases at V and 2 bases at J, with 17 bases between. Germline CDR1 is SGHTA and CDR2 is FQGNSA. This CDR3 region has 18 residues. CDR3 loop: CASSLARWQGNGNQPQHF. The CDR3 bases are TGTGCCAGCAGCTTAGCGCGATGGCAGGGTAACGGCAATCAGCCCCAGCATTTT.

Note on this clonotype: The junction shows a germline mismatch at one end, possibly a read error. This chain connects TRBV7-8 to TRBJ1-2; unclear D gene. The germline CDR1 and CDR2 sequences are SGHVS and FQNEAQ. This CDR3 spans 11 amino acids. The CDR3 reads CASRDVGDINF. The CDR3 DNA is TGTGCCAGCAGGGATGTTGGCGATATTAACTTC.

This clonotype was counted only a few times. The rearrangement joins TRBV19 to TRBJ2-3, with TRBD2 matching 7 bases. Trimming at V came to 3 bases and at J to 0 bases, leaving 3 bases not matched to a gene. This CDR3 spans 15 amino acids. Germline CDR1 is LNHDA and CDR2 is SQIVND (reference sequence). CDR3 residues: CASSMLRGSTDTQYF. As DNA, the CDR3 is TGTGCCAGTAGTATGTTGCGGGGGAGCACAGATACGCAGTATTTT.

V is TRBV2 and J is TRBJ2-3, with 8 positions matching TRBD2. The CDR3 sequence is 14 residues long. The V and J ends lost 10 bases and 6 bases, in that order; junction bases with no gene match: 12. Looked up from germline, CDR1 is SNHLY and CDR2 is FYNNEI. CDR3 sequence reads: CATRAGAPPDTQYF. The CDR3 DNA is TGTGCCACCAGAGCGGGGGCCCCACCGGATACGCAGTATTTT.

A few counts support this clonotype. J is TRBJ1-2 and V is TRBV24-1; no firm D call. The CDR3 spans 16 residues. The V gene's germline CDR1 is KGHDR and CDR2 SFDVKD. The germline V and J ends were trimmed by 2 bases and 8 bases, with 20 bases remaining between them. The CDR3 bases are TGTGCCACCAGTGATTCAACCACGGCCAGGTCGGGAGGCTACACCTTC. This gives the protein CATSDSTTARSGGYTF.

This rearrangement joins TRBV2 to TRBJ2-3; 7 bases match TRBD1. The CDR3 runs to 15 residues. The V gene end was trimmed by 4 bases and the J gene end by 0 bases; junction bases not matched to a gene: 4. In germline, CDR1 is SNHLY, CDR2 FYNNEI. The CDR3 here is CASSAGTDSTDTQYF. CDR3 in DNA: TGTGCCAGCAGTGCGGGGACAGATAGCACAGATACGCAGTATTTT.

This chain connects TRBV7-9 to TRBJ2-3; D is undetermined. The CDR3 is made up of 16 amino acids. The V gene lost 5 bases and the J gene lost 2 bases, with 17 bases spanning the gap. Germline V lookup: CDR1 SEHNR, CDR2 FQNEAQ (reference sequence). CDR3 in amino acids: CASSQDFHIDTDTQYF. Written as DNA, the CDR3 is TGTGCCAGCAGCCAAGATTTCCATATTGACACAGATACGCAGTATTTT.

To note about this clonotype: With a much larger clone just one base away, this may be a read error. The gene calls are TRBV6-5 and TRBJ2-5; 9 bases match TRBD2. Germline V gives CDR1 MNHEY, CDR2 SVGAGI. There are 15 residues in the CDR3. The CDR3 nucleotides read TGTGCCAGCAGTTACATCAGCGGGAGGCAAGGGACCCAGTACTTC. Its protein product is CASSYISGRQGTQYF.

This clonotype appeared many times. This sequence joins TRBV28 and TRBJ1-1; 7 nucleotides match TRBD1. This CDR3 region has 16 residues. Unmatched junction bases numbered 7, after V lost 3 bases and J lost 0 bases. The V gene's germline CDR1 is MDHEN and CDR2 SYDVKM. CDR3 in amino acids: CASSFNRGLLNTEAFF. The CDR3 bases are TGTGCCAGCAGTTTTAACAGGGGACTATTGAACACTGAAGCTTTCTTT.